The 8 T cell receptor beta chains below all came from one sample that was sequenced in a study of PD-1 blockade in classical Hodgkin lymphoma. Sequencing used immunoSEQ multiplex PCR; TCRdb keeps in-frame clones, though not all of them. In the table there are roughly 39,000 clones, just over 75% of which are singletons. Regarding time point: cycle 4 day 1 (C4D1), after 6 weeks of nivolumab. Every patient had relapsed following autologous stem cell transplantation, and cohorts differed in brentuximab vedotin exposure. The material was peripheral blood mononuclear cells (PBMCs), obtained before the fourth cycle of nivolumab. These receptors were obtained from a human donor with classical Hodgkin lymphoma.

J is TRBJ1-5 and V is TRBV4-2; possible D gene TRBD1, 5 bases. V lost 0 bases and J lost 5, with 5 bases in between. The CDR3 sequence is 13 residues long. CDR1 LGHNA and CDR2 YNFKEQ come from the germline V gene. Written as DNA, the CDR3 is TGTGCCAGCAGCCAAGACAGGGATCAGCCCCAGCATTTT. Protein sequence: CASSQDRDQPQHF.

The chain joins TRBV7-2 to TRBJ2-7, with D perhaps given as TRBD1 or TRBD2 (7 bases each). In germline, CDR1 is SGHTA, CDR2 FQGNSA. This CDR3 is built from 14 residues. V was trimmed by 5 bases and J by 3 bases, leaving 14 bases between them. The CDR3 protein is CASSHRGGSYEQYF. CDR3 in DNA: TGTGCCAGCAGCCACAGGGGCGGGAGCTACGAGCAGTACTTC.

This chain uses TRBV15 with TRBJ2-6; TRBD2 might be the D (5 bases). V was trimmed by 0 bases and J by 4 bases, leaving 10 bases between them. Germline V gene lookup returns CDR1 LNHNV and CDR2 YYDKDF (reference sequence). The CDR3 runs 16 residues. The CDR3, as DNA: TGTGCCACCAGCAGAGATGGATCGGGAGGGGCCAACGTCCTGACTTTC. Protein: CATSRDGSGGANVLTF.

With respect to this clone: The sample holds other DNA sequences that translate to the same CDR3. DNA of the CDR3: TGCGCCAGCAGTGTAGGACAGGGGGGGGACAATGAGCAGTTCTTC. Its translation is CASSVGQGGDNEQFF. V usage is TRBV10-2 and J usage is TRBJ2-1; 10 nucleotides line up with TRBD1. Germline CDR1 is WSHSY and CDR2 is SAAADI. Unmatched junction bases numbered 5, after V lost 4 bases and J lost 5 bases. CDR3 length equals 15 residues.

This clone came up a few times. V is TRBV9 and J is TRBJ2-5; 9 nucleotides match TRBD2. Germline V gives CDR1 SGDLS, CDR2 YYNGEE. V lost 0 bases, J lost 5 bases, and 5 bases stayed unmatched. The CDR3 length is 15 residues. The CDR3 loop is CASSVGTSAVETQYF. CDR3 nucleotide sequence: TGTGCCAGCAGCGTAGGGACTAGCGCTGTGGAGACCCAGTACTTC.

In this sample, this clone turned up once. The chain employs TRBV19 and TRBJ2-1, with 10 positions matching TRBD1. V gave up 5 bases and J gave up 12 bases; unmatched junction bases: 10. CDR3 size: 14 residues. Germline CDR1 and CDR2: LNHDA and SQIVND (reference sequence). The CDR3: CASSGQGDSLRQFF. Written as DNA, the CDR3 is TGTGCCAGTAGTGGACAGGGGGACAGTCTACGGCAGTTCTTC. The full variable domain, with the rest looked up from reference TRBV19 and TRBJ2-1, is DGGITQSPKYLFRKEGQNVTLSCEQNLNHDAMYWYRQDPGQGLRLIYYSQIVNDFQKGDIAEGYSVSREKKESFPLTVTSAQKNPTAFYLCASSGQGDSLRQFFGPGTRLTVL.

This clone was observed a few times. The chain uses TRBV7-9 and TRBJ1-2; D unclear. V gave up 5 bases and J gave up 2 bases, with 9 bases separating them. There are 13 residues in the CDR3. The germline V gene has CDR1 SEHNR and CDR2 FQNEAQ (reference sequence). CDR3 loop: CASSVSSNYGYTF. CDR3 bases: TGTGCCAGCAGCGTTTCGTCCAACTATGGCTACACCTTC.

The genes are TRBV10-3 and TRBJ2-7; no reliable D call. Germline V gene sequence: CDR1 ENHRY, CDR2 SYGVKD. The CDR3 extends over 15 amino acids. V was cut by 3 bases and J by 3 bases, with 15 bases left in between. The CDR3 loop is CAISDLSSGYYEQYF. The CDR3 DNA sequence: TGTGCCATCAGTGACCTATCCTCAGGATACTACGAGCAGTACTTC.